Each of the 2 T cell receptor beta chains below was sequenced from the same sample in a study of blood T cells in healthy people across ages. A second PCR, run for about 6 to 11 cycles, used a sample-barcoded 5' primer plus a J-beta primer mix. TCRdb processed the 5' RACE reads anew with MiXCR; each CDR3 protein has one entry. The profile shows about 1.4 million distinct CDR3 sequences, roughly 60% of them singletons. Sequenced material: blood. The receptors derive from a man aged 18-30 years in good health.

V and J are TRBV20-1 and TRBJ2-3, with D perhaps being TRBD1 or TRBD2 (6 bases each). The germline gives CDR1 DFQATT, CDR2 SNEGSKA (reference sequence). V lost 1 base, J lost 5 bases, and 10 bases lay in between. CDR3 length: 13 residues. The CDR3 here is CSARAGALDTQYF. Here the CDR3 DNA reads TGCAGTGCTAGAGCGGGGGCCCTAGATACGCAGTATTTT.

The rearrangement links TRBV9 to TRBJ2-5; 8 bases line up with TRBD2. In germline, CDR1 is SGDLS, CDR2 YYNGEE. Trimming removed 0 bases from V and 5 bases from J; junction bases left unmatched: 6. CDR3 length: 15 residues. CDR3 loop: CASSVVGSGVETQYF. The DNA for the CDR3 is TGTGCCAGCAGCGTAGTGGGTAGCGGGGTTGAGACCCAGTACTTC.